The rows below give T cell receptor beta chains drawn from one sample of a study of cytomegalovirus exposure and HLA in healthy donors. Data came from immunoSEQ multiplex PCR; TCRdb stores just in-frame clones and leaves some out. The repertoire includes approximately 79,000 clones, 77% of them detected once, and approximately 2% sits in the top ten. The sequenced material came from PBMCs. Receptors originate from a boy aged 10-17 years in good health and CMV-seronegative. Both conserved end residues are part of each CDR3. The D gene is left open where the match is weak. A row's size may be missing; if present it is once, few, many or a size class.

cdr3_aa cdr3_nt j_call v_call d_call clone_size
CASSLGQVADEAFF TGTGCCAGCAGCCTCGGACAGGTCGCGGATGAAGCTTTCTTT TRBJ1-1 TRBV7-9 TRBD1 once
CASSLGHEQYF TGTGCCAGCAGTTTGGGCCACGAGCAGTACTTC TRBJ2-7 TRBV27 . few
CASSITGELFF TGTGCCAGCAGTATAACCGGGGAGCTGTTTTTT TRBJ2-2 TRBV28 . .
CASSGQPFYEQYF TGTGCCAGTTCGGGACAGCCCTTCTACGAGCAGTACTTC TRBJ2-7 TRBV7-9 TRBD1 .
CASSVAGGETQYF TGTGCCAGCAGCGTAGCCGGTGGTGAGACCCAGTACTTC TRBJ2-5 TRBV9 . few
CASKRDNMNTEAFF TGTGCCAGCAAGAGGGACAACATGAACACTGAAGCTTTCTTT TRBJ1-1 TRBV6-4 . .
CASRTGASTEAFF TGTGCCAGCAGAACAGGGGCGTCAACTGAAGCTTTCTTT TRBJ1-1 TRBV25-1 TRBD1 .
CATSRADFQETQYF TGTGCCACCAGCAGAGCAGATTTCCAAGAGACCCAGTACTTC TRBJ2-5 TRBV15 . .
CASSWEAATDTQYF TGTGCCAGCAGTTGGGAGGCGGCCACAGATACGCAGTATTTT TRBJ2-3 TRBV28 . few
CASSQELGQGHQPQHF TGTGCCAGCAGCCAAGAGCTCGGACAGGGCCATCAGCCCCAGCATTTT TRBJ1-5 TRBV4-2 TRBD1 .
CASSPLGLAGGVAQFF TGTGCCAGCTCACCACTCGGACTAGCGGGAGGGGTGGCGCAGTTCTTC TRBJ2-1 TRBV18 TRBD2 few
CAIKETGVYGYTF TGTGCCATCAAAGAGACAGGGGTGTATGGCTACACCTTC TRBJ1-2 TRBV28 TRBD1 .
CSVPGYGYTF TGCAGCGTACCAGGCTATGGCTACACCTTC TRBJ1-2 TRBV29-1 . .
CASSLAREGYTF TGTGCCAGCAGCTTAGCCCGGGAGGGCTACACCTTC TRBJ1-2 TRBV13 . .
CASSEWPEGGYTF TGTGCCAGCAGTGAATGGCCGGAGGGCGGCTACACCTTC TRBJ1-2 TRBV6-1 . few
CASSEFWSGGNQPQHF TGTGCCAGCAGTGAATTTTGGTCCGGGGGCAATCAGCCCCAGCATTTT TRBJ1-5 TRBV2 . .
CASSQYQTPDREFDGYTF TGTGCCAGCAGCCAATACCAAACCCCGGACAGGGAATTTGATGGCTACACCTTC TRBJ1-2 TRBV4-2 TRBD1 .
CASSSGEQRFNSPLHF TGTGCCAGCAGCTCAGGGGAACAGCGCTTTAATTCACCCCTCCACTTT TRBJ1-6 TRBV7-6 . .
CASRTRPGGDTQYF TGTGCCAGCAGGACCCGCCCCGGGGGGGATACGCAGTATTTT TRBJ2-3 TRBV27 TRBD2 .
CASSLDPGIDYEQYF TGTGCCAGCAGCTTAGATCCAGGGATCGACTACGAGCAGTACTTC TRBJ2-7 TRBV7-2 . .
CASSLGGTDGYTF TGTGCCAGCAGTCTAGGGGGTACAGATGGCTACACCTTC TRBJ1-2 TRBV6-1 . once
CASRRGGGYTYEQYF TGTGCCAGCAGACGGGGGGGCGGCTACACCTACGAGCAGTACTTC TRBJ2-7 TRBV27 TRBD2 .
CASSLGGLYNEQFF TGTGCCAGCAGTTTAGGAGGGCTCTACAATGAGCAGTTCTTC TRBJ2-1 TRBV27 . .
CASSWDPSGSYNEQFF TGCGCCAGCAGCTGGGATCCTAGCGGGAGTTACAATGAGCAGTTCTTC TRBJ2-1 TRBV5-1 TRBD2 .
CSVATSGDSDTQYF TGCAGCGTTGCGACTAGCGGGGATTCAGATACGCAGTATTTT TRBJ2-3 TRBV29-1 TRBD2 .
CASSSLAGVVDTQYF TGTGCCAGCAGCTCTCTAGCGGGAGTGGTAGATACGCAGTATTTT TRBJ2-3 TRBV7-2 TRBD2 .
CASSFPGNTEAFF TGTGCCAGCAGCTTTCCAGGGAACACTGAAGCTTTCTTT TRBJ1-1 TRBV5-6 . .
CASSSDIVIEKLFF TGTGCCAGCAGCTCGGACATTGTGATTGAAAAACTGTTTTTT TRBJ1-4 TRBV7-9 . few
CASRAYREANYGYTF TGTGCCAGCAGAGCCTACAGGGAAGCTAACTATGGCTACACCTTC TRBJ1-2 TRBV6-1 . .
CASSSDRGRTEAFF TGTGCCAGCAGCTCGGACAGGGGGCGGACTGAAGCTTTCTTT TRBJ1-1 TRBV13 TRBD1 .
CASSFPGTGANEQFF TGTGCCAGCAGTTTCCCTGGGACAGGGGCCAATGAGCAGTTCTTC TRBJ2-1 TRBV28 TRBD1 few
CASSPGQTEKLFF TGTGCCAGCAGCCCGGGACAAACTGAAAAACTGTTTTTT TRBJ1-4 TRBV7-2 . .
CASSVATNYGYTF TGTGCCAGCAGCGTAGCTACCAACTATGGCTACACCTTC TRBJ1-2 TRBV9 . .
CASSILGGSGANVLTF TGTGCCAGCAGCATCCTCGGCGGCTCTGGGGCCAACGTCCTGACTTTC TRBJ2-6 TRBV7-3 . .
CASSSTSGRLYEQYF TGTGCCAGCAGCTCGACTAGCGGGCGACTTTACGAGCAGTACTTC TRBJ2-7 TRBV7-9 TRBD2 .
CASGPRGNLETQYF TGTGCCAGCGGTCCCAGGGGGAATCTAGAGACCCAGTACTTC TRBJ2-5 TRBV25-1 TRBD1 .
CASSPGSELFF TGTGCCAGCAGTCCAGGTTCAGAGCTGTTTTTT TRBJ1-4 TRBV6-5 . .
CASSWTGGYGYTF TGTGCCAGCAGTTGGACAGGTGGCTATGGCTACACCTTC TRBJ1-2 TRBV27 TRBD1 .
CASSQGTPVAFF TGCGCCAGCAGCCAAGGGACTCCTGTGGCTTTCTTT TRBJ1-1 TRBV4-1 . few
CASSLHIGLRSYEQYF TGTGCCAGCAGCTTGCATATTGGGCTCAGATCCTACGAGCAGTACTTC TRBJ2-7 TRBV5-4 . .
CASSPQGPPGELFF TGTGCCAGCAGTCCACAGGGTCCCCCCGGGGAGCTGTTTTTT TRBJ2-2 TRBV6-6 . .
CAWSPSYTIKSQPQHF TGTGCCTGGAGTCCCTCGTATACGATAAAGAGTCAGCCCCAGCATTTT TRBJ1-5 TRBV30 . .
CATRTEAILRDEQFF TGTGCCACCAGGACAGAGGCCATTTTACGGGATGAGCAGTTCTTC TRBJ2-1 TRBV7-2 . .
CAWTGQGYHTF TGTGCCTGGACCGGACAGGGCTATCACACCTTC TRBJ1-2 TRBV30 TRBD1 .
CASSQGAPSNQPQHF TGTGCCAGCAGCCAGGGGGCACCGAGCAATCAGCCCCAGCATTTT TRBJ1-5 TRBV7-2 TRBD1 .
CASSYVLPNREKLFF TGTGCCAGCAGTTACGTCCTCCCTAATCGAGAAAAACTGTTTTTT TRBJ1-4 TRBV6-5 . .
CAISESGQGRYEQYF TGTGCCATCAGTGAGTCGGGACAGGGGCGCTACGAGCAGTACTTC TRBJ2-7 TRBV10-3 TRBD1 few
CASSPTGDPYQPQHF TGTGCCAGCAGTCCCACAGGGGACCCTTATCAGCCCCAGCATTTT TRBJ1-5 TRBV28 TRBD1 .
CASSLTRDEQYF TGCGCCAGCAGCTTAACCCGGGACGAGCAGTACTTC TRBJ2-7 TRBV5-1 . .
CASSLGDRGSQETQYF TGTGCTAGCAGCTTAGGGGACAGGGGGAGCCAAGAGACCCAGTACTTC TRBJ2-5 TRBV7-7 TRBD1 .